This TCR beta chain appears in the sequencing data of a study of T cell repertoires in cytomegalovirus infection. Study as a whole: As its CMV epitopes, the study selected recently identified HLA-C-restricted and well-studied HLA-B-restricted targets. An indication of both CMV infection and matching HLA type came from public TCR beta signatures.

Study conclusions and caveats: CMV-specific HLA-C-restricted TCR beta clonotypes dominated the ex vivo response. Public TCR beta family frequency separated CMV-and-HLA carriers, including in an independent cohort.

As for this clonotype: Its antigen remains unidentified.

Trimming took 7 bases from V and 6 from J, leaving 15 bases between them. CDR1 LNHDA and CDR2 SQIVND come from the germline V gene (reference sequence). The CDR3 loop spans 13 amino acids. TCRdb used MiXCR to reprocess the reads, holding one entry per CDR3 protein. The table shows fewer than 1,000,000 distinct CDR3 sequences, with roughly a third occurring only once. Sequenced material: cultured CD8+ T cells from PBMCs, taken from culture after CMV antigen stimulation. The chain uses TRBV19 and TRBJ1-1; D gene unclear. The sequence derives from a human donor in good health (CMV status not recorded). Some clones in this sample may be carry-over from other donors' samples. The DNA of the CDR3 is TGTGCCAGTACCCGAATTAGAGGAGCTGAAGCTTTCTTT. Encoded protein: CASTRIRGAEAFF.